A selection of T cell receptor beta chains follows, all from one sample in a study of blood T cell repertoires in COVID-19. Some clones are missing from TCRdb's copy, which holds only in-frame ones; the method was immunoSEQ multiplex PCR. The table records about 270,000 clones, more than 70% of them present only once. The material sequenced was peripheral blood. The receptors come from a woman of 80 years or more with COVID-19, enrolled during active disease. CDR3s include the opening cysteine and the closing phenylalanine or tryptophan. Fields, in order: D gene, clone size, J gene, V gene, CDR3 protein, CDR3 DNA. D genes are given only for firm matches. Only some rows state a clone size, as once, few, many or a class for expanded clones.

>.|.|TRBJ1-2|TRBV7-9
CASSLGGGQYGYTF
TGTGCCAGCAGCTTAGGTGGAGGGCAGTATGGCTACACCTTC
>.|.|TRBJ1-1|TRBV11-2
CASTFTGDGYTEAFF
TGTGCCAGCACCTTTACGGGGGATGGGTACACTGAAGCTTTCTTT
>.|.|TRBJ2-2|TRBV5-6
CASSRSGRGNTGELFF
TGTGCCAGCAGCCGATCGGGTAGGGGGAACACCGGGGAGCTGTTTTTT
>TRBD1|.|TRBJ2-5|TRBV6-5
CASSYSSRGLWETQYF
TGTGCCAGCAGTTACTCGAGCAGGGGGCTTTGGGAGACCCAGTACTTC
>.|.|TRBJ1-1|TRBV12-5
CASAEQGPEAFF
TGTGCTAGTGCCGAGCAGGGGCCTGAAGCTTTCTTT
>TRBD2|.|TRBJ2-5|TRBV5-1
CASSPGLAGTQETQYF
TGCGCCAGCAGCCCCGGACTAGCGGGGACCCAAGAGACCCAGTACTTC
>.|.|TRBJ2-5|TRBV7-2
CASSPNTLETQYF
TGTGCCAGCAGCCCCAACACCCTAGAGACCCAGTACTTC
>.|.|TRBJ1-2|TRBV18
CASSQGPGDFGYTF
TGTGCCAGCTCACAAGGACCAGGGGATTTTGGCTACACCTTC
>.|.|TRBJ2-2|TRBV3-1/TRBV3-2
CASSPFGANTGELFF
TGTGCCAGCAGCCCTTTTGGGGCTAACACCGGGGAGCTGTTTTTT
>.|.|TRBJ1-2|TRBV28
CASSLQGGNYGYTF
TGTGCCAGCAGTTTACAGGGAGGTAACTATGGCTACACCTTC
>TRBD2|.|TRBJ2-5|TRBV24-1
CATSDPISSGGTQETQYF
TGTGCCACCAGTGACCCCATAAGTAGCGGGGGAACACAAGAGACCCAGTACTTC
>.|.|TRBJ1-1|TRBV28
CASSFPQGLQMGEAFF
TGTGCCAGCAGTTTCCCCCAAGGACTGCAAATGGGGGAAGCTTTCTTT
>.|once|TRBJ1-5|TRBV6-5
CASTPGFNQPQHF
TGTGCCAGCACCCCGGGATTCAATCAGCCCCAGCATTTT
>.|.|TRBJ1-3|TRBV23-1
CASSQWRKAQNTIYF
TGCGCCAGCAGTCAATGGAGAAAGGCCCAAAACACCATATATTTT